The clone carrying this T cell receptor beta chain was detected many times. Its antigen is unidentified. TCRdb re-called the 5' RACE reads with MiXCR, one entry per CDR3 protein. The table has some 180,000 distinct CDR3 sequences, under 15% seen once. The sample originates from a study of T-cell memory formation after mild COVID-19. Overall study: The study found TCR clusters largely donor specific.

Whole-study findings and limits: Clones shrinking from day 15 to 85 showed even CD4/CD8 mixes; later expanders tilted CD4+. Researchers report contracting CD4+ clones mostly in CM and EM, with CD8+ clones in EMRA.

CDR3 length: 15 amino acids. J was trimmed by 0 bases and V by 1 base; bases with no gene match: 3. Germline-derived CDR1 and CDR2 are LNHNV and YYDKDF (reference sequence). The TCR was taken from a man aged 18 to 29 who had mild COVID-19 (a few samples of this study predate the infection). Cell type and time point are not known. J is TRBJ2-7 and V is TRBV15; 7 bases line up with TRBD1. Sequencing was done on a sample of PBMCs or a T cell subset sorted from them (not recorded which). The chain's CDR3 is CATSRAGQTSYEQYF. The CDR3 region has the DNA TGTGCCACCAGCAGAGCGGGACAGACCTCCTACGAGCAGTACTTC.